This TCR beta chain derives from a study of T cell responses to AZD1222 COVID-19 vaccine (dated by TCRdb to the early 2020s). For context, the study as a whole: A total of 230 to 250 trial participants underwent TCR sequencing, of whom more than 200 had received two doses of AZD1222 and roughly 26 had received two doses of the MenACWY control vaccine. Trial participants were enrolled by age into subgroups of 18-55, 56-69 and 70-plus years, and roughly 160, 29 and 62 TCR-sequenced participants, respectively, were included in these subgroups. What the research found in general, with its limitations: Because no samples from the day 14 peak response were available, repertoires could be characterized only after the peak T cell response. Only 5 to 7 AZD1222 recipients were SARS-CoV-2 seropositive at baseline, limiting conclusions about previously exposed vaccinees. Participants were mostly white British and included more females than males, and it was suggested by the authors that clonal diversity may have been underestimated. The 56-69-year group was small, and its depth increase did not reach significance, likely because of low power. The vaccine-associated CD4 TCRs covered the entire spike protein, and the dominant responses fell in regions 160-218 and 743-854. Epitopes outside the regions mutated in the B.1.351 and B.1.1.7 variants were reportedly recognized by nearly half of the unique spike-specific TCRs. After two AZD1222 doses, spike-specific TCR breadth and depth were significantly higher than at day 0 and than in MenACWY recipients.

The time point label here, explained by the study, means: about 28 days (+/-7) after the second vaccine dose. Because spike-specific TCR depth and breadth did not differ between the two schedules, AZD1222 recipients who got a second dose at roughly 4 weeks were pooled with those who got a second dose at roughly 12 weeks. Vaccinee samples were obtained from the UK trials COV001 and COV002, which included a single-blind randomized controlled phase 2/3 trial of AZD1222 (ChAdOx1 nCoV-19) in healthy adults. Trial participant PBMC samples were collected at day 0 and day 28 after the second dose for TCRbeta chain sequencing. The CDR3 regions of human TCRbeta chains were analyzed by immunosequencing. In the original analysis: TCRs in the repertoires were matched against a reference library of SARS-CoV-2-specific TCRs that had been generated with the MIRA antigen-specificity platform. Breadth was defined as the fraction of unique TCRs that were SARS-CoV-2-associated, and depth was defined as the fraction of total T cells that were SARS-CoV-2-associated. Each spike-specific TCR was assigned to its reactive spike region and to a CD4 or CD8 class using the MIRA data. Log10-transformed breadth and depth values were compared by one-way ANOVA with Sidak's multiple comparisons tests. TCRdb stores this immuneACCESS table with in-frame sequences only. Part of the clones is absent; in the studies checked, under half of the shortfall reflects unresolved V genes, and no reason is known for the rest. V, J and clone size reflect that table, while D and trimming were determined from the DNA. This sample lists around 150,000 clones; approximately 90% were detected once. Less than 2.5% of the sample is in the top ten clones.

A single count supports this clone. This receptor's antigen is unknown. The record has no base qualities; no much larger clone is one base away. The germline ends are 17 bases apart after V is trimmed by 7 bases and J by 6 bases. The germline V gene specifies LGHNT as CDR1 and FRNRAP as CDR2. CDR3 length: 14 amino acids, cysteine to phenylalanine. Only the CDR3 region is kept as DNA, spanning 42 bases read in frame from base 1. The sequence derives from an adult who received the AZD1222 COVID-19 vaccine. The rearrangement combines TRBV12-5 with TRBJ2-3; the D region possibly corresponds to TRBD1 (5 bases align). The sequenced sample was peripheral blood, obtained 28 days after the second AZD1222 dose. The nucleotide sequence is TGTGCTAGTGCCGCAGGGATGGGGTCGGATACGCAGTATTTT. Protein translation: CASAAGMGSDTQYF.